The 3 T cell receptor beta chains given below trace back to one sample, sequenced in a study of PD-L1 blockade in urothelial cancer. Generated by immunoSEQ multiplex PCR, the TCRdb table keeps only in-frame clones and is missing some. The sample has roughly 120,000 clones, roughly 84% seen once. The time point denotes: pretreatment peripheral blood. Material: PBMCs, obtained around atezolizumab (anti-PD-L1) treatment. These receptors originate from a man aged 50-59 years with urothelial cancer.

This chain links TRBV5-1 with TRBJ1-4, with D possibly matching TRBD1 (6 bases). Germline values: CDR1 SGHRS, CDR2 YFSETQ. This CDR3 is built from 13 residues. V lost 4 bases to trimming and J lost 5 bases, with 9 bases between them. The CDR3 is CASSAQGNEKLFF. In DNA form, the CDR3 reads TGCGCCAGCAGCGCACAGGGAAATGAAAAACTGTTTTTT. Full variable domain (rest looked up from reference TRBV5-1 and TRBJ1-4): KAGVTQTPRYLIKTRGQQVTLSCSPISGHRSVSWYQQTPGQGLQFLFEYFSETQRNKGNFPGRFSGRQFSNSRSEMNVSTLELGDSALYLCASSAQGNEKLFFGSGTQLSVL.

The genes are TRBV19 and TRBJ2-2, with D maybe TRBD2 (6 bases). Trimming took off 5 bases at V and 8 bases at J, with 15 bases between the two ends. Per the germline V gene, CDR1 is LNHDA and CDR2 is SQIVND (reference sequence). This CDR3 is built from 14 residues. Here the CDR3 DNA reads TGTGCCAGTAGTCCTCGGGGGTTTGGGGGGGAGCTGTTTTTT. It is translated as CASSPRGFGGELFF.

Of note for this clone: Its ends do not fully match the called genes, so a read error is possible. V gene TRBV5-4 combines with J gene TRBJ1-6, with TRBD1 matching over 7 bases. Germline-derived CDR1 and CDR2 are SGHNT and YYREEE (reference sequence). This CDR3 contains 15 residues. CDR3 bases: TGTGCCAGCAGCTTGGGGCGACAGGGCTTTTCACACCTCCACTTT. Translated: CASSLGRQGFSHLHF.